Below are 22 T cell receptor beta chains sequenced from a single sample in a study of blood T cell repertoires in COVID-19. TCRdb keeps only in-frame clones here, not all; method: immunoSEQ multiplex PCR. The table has some 160,000 clones, 80% to 85% seen once; the top ten hold approximately 11%. The sequenced sample consisted of peripheral blood. The receptors originated from a man in his 70s with active or convalescent COVID-19.

CDR3 sequence (DNA): TGTGCCAGCACCTTGGGCAACCACAATGAGCAGTTCTTC. It translates to CASTLGNHNEQFF. The chain couples TRBV27 to TRBJ2-1; unclear D gene. The CDR3 extends over 13 amino acids. Germline V gene data show CDR1 as MNHEY and CDR2 as SMNVEV (reference sequence). The germline V and J ends were trimmed by 7 bases and 5 bases, with 12 bases remaining between them.

This sequence joins TRBV3-1 (or the pseudogene TRBV3-2) and TRBJ1-2, with a weak D call TRBD1 (5 bases). Trimming stripped 6 bases from V and 8 bases from J, with 19 bases between. Germline loops: CDR1 LGHDT, CDR2 YNNKEL (reference sequence). The CDR3 is made up of 14 amino acids. CDR3 in amino acids: CASSLQASGGGYTF. The CDR3 DNA follows: TGTGCCAGCAGTCTACAGGCGTCGGGAGGCGGCTACACCTTC.

The chain links TRBV3-1 (or the pseudogene TRBV3-2) to TRBJ2-7; 11 positions match TRBD2. Germline CDR1 is LGHDT and CDR2 is YNNKEL (reference sequence). The trim removed 5 bases at V and 3 bases at J, leaving 6 bases unmatched. The CDR3 contains 15 residues. CDR3 loop: CASSGSGTSGYEQYF. CDR3 bases: TGTGCCAGCAGCGGCTCCGGGACTAGCGGCTACGAGCAGTACTTC.

This chain connects TRBV2 to TRBJ2-7; D is perhaps TRBD1 (6 bases). V was shortened by 6 bases and J by 3 bases, with 12 bases between the two germline ends. In germline, CDR1 is SNHLY, CDR2 FYNNEI. The CDR3 contains 13 residues. The CDR3 here is CASRNTGSYEQYF. Here the CDR3 DNA reads TGTGCCAGCAGGAACACAGGGAGCTACGAGCAGTACTTC.

This clone has just one count. CDR3 in amino acids: CSASRGGDSYEQYF. Here the CDR3 DNA reads TGCAGTGCTAGTAGGGGGGGGGACTCCTACGAGCAGTACTTC. V gene TRBV20-1 combines with J gene TRBJ2-7; tentatively, D is TRBD2 (7 bases). Trimming stripped 3 bases from V and 0 bases from J, with 12 bases between. The CDR3 is made up of 14 amino acids. Germline lookup yields CDR1 DFQATT and CDR2 SNEGSKA (reference sequence).

This clone was seen repeatedly, ten times or more. The chain is built from TRBV4-1 and TRBJ2-2, with 8 bases matching TRBD2. V trimming: 4 bases; J trimming: 7 bases; junction bases outside the gene matches: 11. CDR1 and CDR2 (germline): MGHRA, YSYEKL. CDR3 length: 16 amino acids. In DNA, the CDR3 is TGCGCCAGCAGCCTTGCCCCCGGGAGGGCTCACGGGGAGCTGTTTTTT. Translated, it gives CASSLAPGRAHGELFF.

The rearrangement uses TRBV12-3 or TRBV12-4 and TRBJ1-2, with D perhaps TRBD1 (6 bases). Trimming removed 4 bases at V and 8 bases at J, with 8 bases between. The CDR3 consists of 11 residues. The CDR3 protein is CASSSRGGYTF. Here the CDR3 DNA reads TGTGCCAGCAGTTCCAGGGGCGGCTACACCTTC.

The V call is TRBV5-1, the J call TRBJ2-7, with D tentatively TRBD2 (5 bases). The CDR3 consists of 14 residues. Germline V gene lookup returns CDR1 SGHRS and CDR2 YFSETQ. V lost 5 bases, J lost 4 bases, and 16 bases lay in between. CDR3 sequence (DNA): TGCGCCAGCAGGCCAGGAGTGGAGGTTTACGAGCAGTACTTC. Amino acids: CASRPGVEVYEQYF.

The chain combines TRBV18 with TRBJ1-5; 7 bases align to TRBD1. Germline lookup yields CDR1 KGHSH and CDR2 LQKENI. This CDR3 is 15 amino acids long. Unmatched junction bases numbered 6, after V lost 5 bases and J lost 2 bases. CDR3 residues: CASSAHRGGNQPQHF. In DNA form, the CDR3 reads TGTGCCAGCTCAGCCCACAGGGGAGGCAATCAGCCCCAGCATTTT. The full variable domain, rest sourced from reference TRBV18 and TRBJ1-5, is NAGVMQNPRHLVRRRGQEARLRCSPMKGHSHVYWYRQLPEEGLKFMVYLQKENIIDESGMPKERFSAEFPKEGPSILRIQQVVRGDSAAYFCASSAHRGGNQPQHFGDGTRLSIL.

The chain uses TRBV5-1 and TRBJ1-2; 7 bases are a match to TRBD1. Trimming removed 4 bases from V and 5 bases from J; junction bases left unmatched: 8. The CDR3 is 14 amino acids. Germline CDR1 reads SGHRS; CDR2 reads YFSETQ. For the CDR3, the DNA is TGCGCCAGCAGCCCTACTACAGGGGAGTATGGCTACACCTTC. The encoded protein is CASSPTTGEYGYTF. Supplemented by reference TRBV5-1 and TRBJ1-2, the full variable domain reads KAGVTQTPRYLIKTRGQQVTLSCSPISGHRSVSWYQQTPGQGLQFLFEYFSETQRNKGNFPGRFSGRQFSNSRSEMNVSTLELGDSALYLCASSPTTGEYGYTFGSGTRLTVV.

The sample holds a few counts of this clone. Here the CDR3 reads CASSLAGGVNKRQYF. The CDR3 DNA sequence: TGTGCCAGCAGCTTGGCCGGGGGGGTGAATAAGCGGCAGTACTTC. The chain employs TRBV5-8 and TRBJ2-5; TRBD2 aligns across 8 bases. The CDR3 length is 15 residues. Looked up from germline, CDR1 is SGHTS and CDR2 is YDEGEE. The J segment lost 11 bases and the V segment lost 0 bases, leaving 12 bases of the junction unmatched.

This chain joins TRBV6-5 and TRBJ2-3, with TRBD2 as a possible D gene (6 bases). Trimming removed 8 bases from V and 2 bases from J, with 8 bases in between. This CDR3 comprises 12 residues. Germline CDR1 is MNHEY and CDR2 is SVGAGI. Here the CDR3 DNA reads TGTGCCAGCGGGAGGCACACAGATACGCAGTATTTT. Its protein product is CASGRHTDTQYF.

This clone was recorded a few times. The rearrangement uses TRBV7-9 and TRBJ2-2; D is unresolved. From germline, CDR1 is SEHNR and CDR2 FQNEAQ (reference sequence). The CDR3 spans 13 residues. V lost 2 bases, J lost 5 bases, and 6 bases lay in between. The CDR3 reads CASSLMSTGELFF. The CDR3 coding sequence is TGTGCCAGCAGCTTAATGTCTACCGGGGAGCTGTTTTTT.

Only a few counts were recorded for this clone. CDR3 nucleotides: TGTGCCAGCAGCTTACCTGGAGTTACTGAGACCCAGTACTTC. It specifies CASSLPGVTETQYF. The V call is TRBV9, the J call TRBJ2-5; D remains unclear. V lost 4 bases and J 5 bases, leaving 15 bases between the germline ends. CDR3 length: 14 amino acids. CDR1 SGDLS and CDR2 YYNGEE come from the germline V gene.

This chain links TRBV7-8 with TRBJ2-7, with D hard to call. The germline CDR1 and CDR2 sequences are SGHVS and FQNEAQ. The CDR3 is 15 amino acids. The V gene lost 1 base and the J gene lost 0 bases, with 10 bases spanning the gap. The CDR3 sequence is CASSLERSHSYEQYF. The CDR3 DNA reads TGTGCCAGCAGCTTAGAGCGCAGCCACTCCTACGAGCAGTACTTC.

The DNA of the CDR3 is TGTGCCAGCTCACCACCAGCGGACCCAAAAAACATTCAGTACTTC. Translation: CASSPPADPKNIQYF. The V and J genes are TRBV18 and TRBJ2-4; perhaps TRBD2 as D (5 bases). Trimming shortened V by 0 bases and J by 4 bases, and 10 bases separated the two germline ends. Germline V gene sequence: CDR1 KGHSH, CDR2 LQKENI. This CDR3 is 15 amino acids long.

This chain uses TRBV7-2 with TRBJ2-3, with D possibly TRBD2 on 6 matching bases. Between the trimmed V and J ends, which lost 1 base and 3 bases, there was a span of 8 bases. Germline V lookup: CDR1 SGHTA, CDR2 FQGNSA. This CDR3 contains 14 residues. In DNA form, the CDR3 reads TGTGCCAGCAGCTTAGGAGGGACTACAGATACGCAGTATTTT. Its translation: CASSLGGTTDTQYF.

J is TRBJ2-6 and V is TRBV7-9, with D unclear. The V end was cut by 3 bases, the J end by 3 bases, with 9 bases between. The CDR3 consists of 15 residues. Per the germline V gene, CDR1 is SEHNR and CDR2 is FQNEAQ (reference sequence). CDR3 DNA sequence: TGTGCCAGCAGCTTTGTCCGAGGTGGGGCCAACGTCCTGACTTTC. Translated, it gives CASSFVRGGANVLTF.

This sequence joins TRBV11-2 and TRBJ2-5; 9 bases are a match to TRBD1. The junction had 6 bases not matched to a gene; V was cut back by 5 bases and J by 5 bases. The CDR3 runs to 14 residues. Germline CDR1 reads SGHAT; CDR2 reads FQNNGV. CDR3 sequence: CASSPGTGRETQYF. The CDR3 coding sequence is TGTGCCAGCAGCCCCGGGACAGGGCGTGAGACCCAGTACTTC.

This sequence joins TRBV19 and TRBJ1-2; maybe TRBD1 (6 bases). The germline V gene encodes CDR1 LNHDA and CDR2 SQIVND (reference sequence). The CDR3 length is 14 residues. Trimming pared 5 bases from V and 4 bases from J, leaving 14 bases between. CDR3 in DNA: TGTGCCAGTAGTCCCTCAGGGGATTTCTATGGCTACACCTTC. Translated, it gives CASSPSGDFYGYTF.

The chain links TRBV7-2 to TRBJ1-1; TRBD1 matches at 7 bases. CDR3 length: 15 residues. Germline values: CDR1 SGHTA, CDR2 FQGNSA. After removal of 3 bases from V and 7 bases from J, the junction contained 11 bases not matched to a gene. The CDR3 here is CASSFEGARWDEAFF. The CDR3 DNA is TGTGCCAGCAGCTTCGAGGGGGCGCGTTGGGATGAAGCTTTCTTT.

The chain carries TRBV7-2 and TRBJ1-3; 7 bases match TRBD1. The ends lost 2 bases at V and 1 base at J; junction bases unmatched: 2. The CDR3 is made up of 15 amino acids. Germline CDR1 is SGHTA and CDR2 is FQGNSA. The CDR3 DNA follows: TGTGCCAGCAGCTTAAACAGGGGATCTGGAAACACCATATATTTT. Translated: CASSLNRGSGNTIYF.